The 11 T cell receptor beta chains in this list originate from one sample, sequenced in a study of cytomegalovirus exposure and HLA in healthy donors. This table comes from immunoSEQ multiplex PCR, and its TCRdb copy is limited to in-frame clones, with some not included. Among some 290,000 clones, approximately 91% were seen once, and the ten largest hold more than 0.95%. The sequenced sample consisted of PBMCs. Receptor source: a man aged 25-45 years in good health and CMV-seronegative.

The chain recombines TRBV10-1 with TRBJ1-1; D possibly corresponds to TRBD1 (5 bases). The CDR3 length is 15 residues. Germline-derived CDR1 and CDR2 are WNHNN and SYGVQD (reference sequence). The ends were cut back, 9 bases at V and 2 bases at J, with 19 bases in the middle. This CDR3 reads CASRGGRFSNTEAFF. The CDR3 DNA is TGCGCCAGTCGGGGGGGAAGGTTCTCCAACACTGAAGCTTTCTTT.

The chain joins TRBV7-2 to TRBJ2-3; TRBD2 matches at 7 bases. Germline CDR1 reads SGHTA; CDR2 reads FQGNSA. The CDR3 consists of 15 residues. The ends lost 5 bases at V and 3 bases at J; junction bases unmatched: 8. For the CDR3, the DNA is TGTGCCAGCAGCGTTGGGGCGGGGGAGACAGATACGCAGTATTTT. This sequence encodes CASSVGAGETDTQYF.

This clone was seen just once. The chain combines TRBV14 with TRBJ2-7; 7 bases fit TRBD1. The CDR3 extends over 15 amino acids. From germline, CDR1 is SGHDN and CDR2 FVKESK. The V gene end was trimmed by 4 bases and the J gene end by 4 bases; junction bases not matched to a gene: 10. The CDR3 loop is CASSRWTGPQYEQYF. The CDR3 bases are TGTGCCAGCAGCCGTTGGACAGGCCCCCAGTACGAGCAGTACTTC.

This sequence joins TRBV27 and TRBJ2-1; tentative D call: TRBD1 (5 bases). Germline CDR1 and CDR2: MNHEY and SMNVEV (reference sequence). The V end was cut by 8 bases, the J end by 8 bases, with 16 bases between. This CDR3 has 13 residues. Here the CDR3 DNA reads TGTGCCAGCGCAGGGTGGGATAACGATGAGCAGTTCTTC. Encoded protein: CASAGWDNDEQFF.

This rearrangement joins TRBV27 to TRBJ2-1, with TRBD1 matching 8 bases. CDR1 and CDR2 from the germline V gene are MNHEY and SMNVEV (reference sequence). The CDR3 is 15 residues long. The trim removed 5 bases at V and 3 bases at J, leaving 6 bases unmatched. The CDR3 DNA is TGTGCCAGCAGTCAGGACAGGGACAACTACAATGAGCAGTTCTTC. The encoded protein is CASSQDRDNYNEQFF.

This clone occurred once. V is TRBV4-1 and J is TRBJ2-1; 8 nucleotides match TRBD2. In germline, CDR1 is MGHRA, CDR2 YSYEKL. The CDR3 is 15 residues long. J gave up 15 bases and V 0 bases, and 13 bases lay outside the gene matches. CDR3 amino acids: CASSQDPVAGLTLFF. The CDR3 DNA sequence: TGCGCCAGCAGCCAAGATCCTGTAGCGGGGCTGACTCTGTTCTTC.

The sample holds one count of this clone. The chain uses TRBV5-4 and TRBJ2-7, with TRBD1 identical over 8 bases. Germline assignment: CDR1 SGHNT and CDR2 YYREEE (reference sequence). The CDR3 sequence is 15 residues long. Trimming at V came to 5 bases and at J to 2 bases, leaving 9 bases not matched to a gene. CDR3 in amino acids: CASRPGTGNTYEQYF. DNA of the CDR3: TGTGCCAGCAGGCCCGGGACAGGTAATACCTACGAGCAGTACTTC.

The chain links TRBV6-6 to TRBJ2-1; 7 nucleotides agree with TRBD2. The CDR3 is 13 amino acids. Germline V gene data show CDR1 as MNHNY and CDR2 as SVGAGI (reference sequence). The V and J ends lost 0 bases and 9 bases, in that order; junction bases with no gene match: 2. Written as DNA, the CDR3 is TGTGCCAGCAGTTACTCGATAGCGGGTGAGCAGTTCTTC. It codes for CASSYSIAGEQFF.

Notes on this clone: The same CDR3 is also encoded by other DNA sequences in this sample. This sequence joins TRBV7-9 and TRBJ1-5; TRBD1 agrees at 9 bases. Germline V gives CDR1 SEHNR, CDR2 FQNEAQ (reference sequence). The CDR3 is 15 amino acids. Unmatched junction bases numbered 0, after V lost 1 base and J lost 2 bases. CDR3 amino acids: CASSLGTGGNQPQHF. CDR3 sequence (DNA): TGTGCCAGCAGCTTAGGGACAGGGGGCAATCAGCCCCAGCATTTT. Full variable domain (rest looked up from reference TRBV7-9 and TRBJ1-5): DTGVSQNPRHKITKRGQNVTFRCDPISEHNRLYWYRQTLGQGPEFLTYFQNEAQLEKSRLLSDRFSAERPKGSFSTLEIQRTEQGDSAMYLCASSLGTGGNQPQHFGDGTRLSIL.

This clone is a singleton in its sample. The chain couples TRBV2 to TRBJ1-1; no clear D. The CDR3 is 13 residues long. CDR1 is SNHLY, CDR2 FYNNEI, per germline. The V end was cut by 6 bases, the J end by 4 bases, with 12 bases between. CDR3 protein: CASRVSAGTEAFF. The CDR3 region has the DNA TGTGCCAGCAGAGTCTCAGCGGGCACTGAAGCTTTCTTT.

This clone appeared once. V is TRBV2 and J is TRBJ1-4; D is possibly TRBD1 (5 bases). This CDR3 has 15 residues. V was pared by 7 bases and J by 5 bases, with 17 bases between. Germline loops: CDR1 SNHLY, CDR2 FYNNEI. The CDR3 loop reads CASKVRRQSNEKLFF. CDR3 DNA: TGTGCCAGCAAGGTTCGGCGACAGTCGAATGAAAAACTGTTTTTT.